The rows below give T cell receptor beta chains drawn from one sample of a study of blood T cell repertoires in COVID-19. TCRdb's table, derived via immunoSEQ multiplex PCR, lists solely in-frame clones and lacks some. The sample lists about 230,000 clones, approximately 84% occurring once. Material: peripheral blood. The receptor set was obtained from a man aged 50 or older with COVID-19, enrolled during active disease. Each CDR3 is given with its conserved first and last residue. The D gene is left open where the match is weak. Size is stated for part of the rows, as once, few or many counts, or as a class when the clone is expanded.

D gene,clone size,V gene,J gene,CDR3 DNA,CDR3 protein
TRBD2,.,TRBV5-1,TRBJ2-5,TGCGCCAGCAGCTCCACAACTAGCGGGGCCTATACCCAGTACTTC,CASSSTTSGAYTQYF
TRBD2,.,TRBV11-2,TRBJ2-5,TGTGCCAGCAGCCTAGGGCCTAGCGGGGGAGGTATGGAGACCCAGTACTTC,CASSLGPSGGGMETQYF
TRBD1,.,TRBV2,TRBJ1-4,TGTGCCAGCAGCGGGACAGCCACTAATGAAAAACTGTTTTTT,CASSGTATNEKLFF
.,.,TRBV19,TRBJ1-4,TGTGCCAGTAGTATCTCGGGGGTGGCAACTAATGAAAAACTGTTTTTT,CASSISGVATNEKLFF
.,.,TRBV7-3,TRBJ2-7,TGTGCCAGCAGCTTATTCACGGGTCGGGGCTACGAGCAGTACTTC,CASSLFTGRGYEQYF
TRBD1,.,TRBV18,TRBJ1-5,TGTGCCAGCTCAAGGGGACAGGGGAATCAGCCCCAGCATTTT,CASSRGQGNQPQHF
TRBD1,.,TRBV5-1,TRBJ1-5,TGCGCCAGCAGCTTGGAGACAGGGGGTGGACAGCCCCAGCATTTT,CASSLETGGGQPQHF
TRBD1,.,TRBV6-6,TRBJ1-6,TGTGCCAGCAGTCAACAGCGAACGGGACAGGTTAATTCACCCCTCCACTTT,CASSQQRTGQVNSPLHF
TRBD2,.,TRBV18,TRBJ2-2,TGTGCCAGCTCATCCACTAGCGGGGGCCAGGCCACCGGGGAGCTGTTTTTT,CASSSTSGGQATGELFF
.,.,TRBV6-1,TRBJ2-7,TGTGCCAGCAGTGAACGTGAGACCTACGAGCAGTACTTC,CASSERETYEQYF
TRBD2,.,TRBV29-1,TRBJ2-1,TGCAGCGTTCGGGTAGCGGGGGGCCCGGACAATGAGCAGTTCTTC,CSVRVAGGPDNEQFF
.,.,TRBV12-3/TRBV12-4,TRBJ2-7,TGTGCCAGCAGCGAGGGCGTGGAGCAGTACTTC,CASSEGVEQYF
.,.,TRBV10-2,TRBJ2-1,TGCGCCAGCAGTGAGTTCGGGGGAAATACCTACAATGAGCAGTTCTTC,CASSEFGGNTYNEQFF
TRBD2,.,TRBV6-5,TRBJ2-7,TGTGCCAGCAGCCGGACTAGCGGGAGCTACGAGCAGTACTTC,CASSRTSGSYEQYF
.,.,TRBV6-8,TRBJ2-1,TGTGCCAGCTGGGCCGACCGACGTGTATACAATGAGCAGTTCTTC,CASWADRRVYNEQFF
.,.,TRBV6-5,TRBJ2-2,TGTGCCAGCAGTCCAATAGGGGAATCCGGGGAGCTGTTTTTT,CASSPIGESGELFF
.,.,TRBV2,TRBJ2-3,TGTGCCAGCAGGGAACAGGTAGATACGCAGTATTTT,CASREQVDTQYF
TRBD1,.,TRBV7-2,TRBJ1-1,TGTGCCAGCAGCGGGACAGGGGGGGACACTGAAGCTTTCTTT,CASSGTGGDTEAFF
TRBD1,.,TRBV4-2,TRBJ1-5,TGTGCCAGCAGCCAAGGAACCCCCGGGACAGTCAGCCTTAGCAATCAGCCCCAGCATTTT,CASSQGTPGTVSLSNQPQHF
TRBD2,once,TRBV30,TRBJ2-3,TGTGCCTGGAGTGTCGGCCTAGCGGGGGATACGCAGTATTTT,CAWSVGLAGDTQYF
.,.,TRBV19,TRBJ2-1,TGTGCCAGTCGGCGGGACGGGAACTCCTACAATGAGCAGTTCTTC,CASRRDGNSYNEQFF
.,.,TRBV6-2/TRBV6-3,TRBJ1-5,TGTGCCAGCAGTTACTCGAGTCACCCTCTCCAGCATTTT,CASSYSSHPLQHF
.,.,TRBV18,TRBJ1-6,TGTGCCAGCTCACCACTGGACAGCAATTCACCCCTCCACTTT,CASSPLDSNSPLHF
.,once,TRBV3-1/TRBV3-2,TRBJ1-2,TGTGCCAGCAGCCCCCGAACAGAGATTATGGTTGGCTACACCTTC,CASSPRTEIMVGYTF
.,.,TRBV27,TRBJ2-7,TGTGCCAGCAGTGATAAACCCAGGGGAAGCTCCTACGAGCAGTACTTC,CASSDKPRGSSYEQYF
.,.,TRBV27,TRBJ1-5,TGTGCCAGCAGTTTATCGGCGGTACGCAATCAGCCCCAGCATTTT,CASSLSAVRNQPQHF
.,.,TRBV12-3/TRBV12-4,TRBJ1-1,TGTGCCAGCAGTTTCGGGGGATACACTGAAGCTTTCTTT,CASSFGGYTEAFF
.,.,TRBV5-4,TRBJ2-7,TGTGCCAGCAGCTTGGTTGGGGCTCACGAGCAGTACTTC,CASSLVGAHEQYF
TRBD2,.,TRBV19,TRBJ2-2,TGTGCCATTTCGACTAGCGGGGTCACCGGGGAGCTGTTTTTT,CAISTSGVTGELFF